These T cell receptor beta chains were read from a single sample in a study of identical twins. TCRdb reprocessed the 5' RACE reads via MiXCR and lists one record per CDR3 protein. Among 1,800,000 or so distinct CDR3 sequences listed, less than 40% were seen once. Sequencing input: cord blood. The receptors derive from a newborn girl in good health. The CDR3 runs from the conserved cysteine through the conserved F or W. Each record gives: V gene, clone size, D gene, J gene, CDR3 protein, CDR3 DNA. A D gene is named only where the DNA matches it firmly. Clone size is shown for a subset of rows, as once, few, many or a class of expanded clone.

v_gene: TRBV20-1
abundance: NA
d_gene: NA
j_gene: TRBJ2-3
CDR3aa: CSATPLTDTQYF
CDR3nt: TGCAGTGCTACCCCCTTAACAGATACGCAGTATTTT

v_gene: TRBV7-9
abundance: NA
d_gene: NA
j_gene: TRBJ2-4
CDR3aa: CASSPQNRVDNEQYF
CDR3nt: TGTGCCAGCAGCCCCCAGAACAGGGTCGACAATGAGCAGTACTTC

v_gene: TRBV30
abundance: NA
d_gene: NA
j_gene: TRBJ2-1
CDR3aa: CAWGQYNEQFF
CDR3nt: TGTGCCTGGGGACAGTACAATGAGCAGTTCTTC

v_gene: TRBV7-9
abundance: once
d_gene: NA
j_gene: TRBJ2-1
CDR3aa: CASSSIPLGEQFF
CDR3nt: TGTGCCAGCAGCTCAATACCCCTGGGTGAGCAGTTCTTC

v_gene: TRBV20-1
abundance: few
d_gene: NA
j_gene: TRBJ1-5
CDR3aa: CSARGISSNQPQHF
CDR3nt: TGCAGTGCTAGAGGGATAAGTAGCAATCAGCCCCAGCATTTT

v_gene: TRBV27
abundance: NA
d_gene: TRBD1
j_gene: TRBJ1-5
CDR3aa: CASRDTGERQPQHF
CDR3nt: TGTGCCAGCAGGGATACAGGGGAGAGGCAGCCCCAGCATTTT

v_gene: TRBV20-1
abundance: NA
d_gene: NA
j_gene: TRBJ2-7
CDR3aa: CSAHGHPESYEQYF
CDR3nt: TGCAGTGCTCATGGACACCCCGAGTCCTACGAGCAGTACTTC

v_gene: TRBV4-2
abundance: few
d_gene: TRBD2
j_gene: TRBJ2-1
CDR3aa: CASSQSGTSLNEQFF
CDR3nt: TGTGCCAGCAGCCAGTCCGGGACTAGCCTCAATGAGCAGTTCTTC

v_gene: TRBV18
abundance: NA
d_gene: NA
j_gene: TRBJ1-2
CDR3aa: CAGSPQGSLYGYTF
CDR3nt: TGTGCCGGCTCACCACAGGGATCCCTCTATGGCTACACCTTC

v_gene: TRBV20-1
abundance: few
d_gene: NA
j_gene: TRBJ1-1
CDR3aa: CSAPRALGTEAFF
CDR3nt: TGCAGTGCCCCACGGGCCTTGGGGACTGAAGCTTTCTTT

v_gene: TRBV7-2
abundance: few
d_gene: NA
j_gene: TRBJ2-3
CDR3aa: CASSLYGGRGTDTQYF
CDR3nt: TGTGCCAGCAGCTTATATGGCGGAAGGGGCACAGATACGCAGTATTTT

v_gene: TRBV11-1
abundance: NA
d_gene: TRBD1
j_gene: TRBJ1-1
CDR3aa: CASSTYRGRNTEAFF
CDR3nt: TGTGCCAGCAGCACCTACAGGGGGCGGAACACTGAAGCTTTCTTT

v_gene: TRBV20-1
abundance: NA
d_gene: TRBD1
j_gene: TRBJ1-1
CDR3aa: CSARDPQGDLKTEAFF
CDR3nt: TGCAGTGCTAGAGATCCCCAGGGGGACTTGAAGACTGAAGCTTTCTTT

v_gene: TRBV3-1
abundance: many
d_gene: NA
j_gene: TRBJ2-4
CDR3aa: CASSHGAKNIQYF
CDR3nt: TGTGCCAGCAGCCACGGAGCAAAAAACATTCAGTACTTC

v_gene: TRBV7-2
abundance: NA
d_gene: NA
j_gene: TRBJ1-2
CDR3aa: CASSSRGLGGYTF
CDR3nt: TGTGCCAGCAGCTCCCGGGGCTTGGGAGGCTACACCTTC

v_gene: TRBV20-1
abundance: NA
d_gene: TRBD2
j_gene: TRBJ2-5
CDR3aa: CSARLRLAGTKETQYF
CDR3nt: TGCAGTGCTAGATTACGCCTAGCGGGAACCAAAGAGACCCAGTACTTC

v_gene: TRBV6-1
abundance: NA
d_gene: TRBD2
j_gene: TRBJ2-5
CDR3aa: CASTSGGLAGGFQETQYF
CDR3nt: TGTGCCAGCACCTCTGGGGGACTAGCGGGGGGGTTCCAAGAGACCCAGTACTTC

v_gene: TRBV10-3
abundance: NA
d_gene: NA
j_gene: TRBJ1-5
CDR3aa: CAISAENQPQHF
CDR3nt: TGTGCCATCAGTGCAGAGAATCAGCCCCAGCATTTT

v_gene: TRBV6-5
abundance: few
d_gene: NA
j_gene: TRBJ1-2
CDR3aa: CASSLLHGNYGYTF
CDR3nt: TGTGCCAGCAGTTTGTTACACGGGAACTATGGCTACACCTTC

v_gene: TRBV6-1
abundance: few
d_gene: TRBD1
j_gene: TRBJ2-5
CDR3aa: CASSQRQGEETQYF
CDR3nt: TGTGCCAGCAGTCAAAGACAGGGGGAAGAGACCCAGTACTTC

v_gene: TRBV28
abundance: NA
d_gene: NA
j_gene: TRBJ1-5
CDR3aa: CASSFSEGAPFLGNQPQHF
CDR3nt: TGTGCCAGCAGTTTTTCGGAAGGGGCCCCCTTTCTTGGCAATCAGCCCCAGCATTTT

v_gene: TRBV12-3/TRBV12-4
abundance: NA
d_gene: TRBD1
j_gene: TRBJ2-3
CDR3aa: CASTLDRVRRAVKPNPTDTQYF
CDR3nt: TGTGCCAGCACCTTAGACAGGGTTAGAAGGGCTGTTAAACCAAACCCCACAGATACGCAGTATTTT

v_gene: TRBV2
abundance: NA
d_gene: NA
j_gene: TRBJ2-2
CDR3aa: CASSKDGMNTGELFF
CDR3nt: TGTGCCAGCAGCAAGGACGGAATGAACACCGGGGAGCTGTTTTTT

v_gene: TRBV6-6
abundance: NA
d_gene: NA
j_gene: TRBJ2-7
CDR3aa: CASSYGRMDGSYEQYF
CDR3nt: TGTGCCAGCAGTTATGGCCGAATGGACGGGTCCTACGAGCAGTACTTC

v_gene: TRBV5-1
abundance: NA
d_gene: NA
j_gene: TRBJ2-6
CDR3aa: CASSPRDLGRLFSGANALTF
CDR3nt: TGCGCCAGCAGTCCCCGCGATCTAGGTCGCCTCTTTTCTGGGGCCAACGCCCTGACTTTC

v_gene: TRBV4-2
abundance: many
d_gene: TRBD2
j_gene: TRBJ2-3
CDR3aa: CASDPGLADTDTQYF
CDR3nt: TGTGCCAGTGATCCGGGACTAGCGGACACAGATACGCAGTATTTT

v_gene: TRBV20-1
abundance: few
d_gene: NA
j_gene: TRBJ2-3
CDR3aa: CSARDIGVPDTQYF
CDR3nt: TGCAGTGCTAGAGATATCGGGGTTCCAGATACGCAGTATTTT

v_gene: TRBV25-1
abundance: NA
d_gene: NA
j_gene: TRBJ1-6
CDR3aa: CAGNGDNSPLHF
CDR3nt: TGTGCCGGCAACGGCGATAATTCACCCCTCCACTTT

v_gene: TRBV27
abundance: few
d_gene: TRBD1
j_gene: TRBJ2-1
CDR3aa: CASRETGRHEQFF
CDR3nt: TGTGCCAGCAGGGAGACAGGGCGGCATGAGCAGTTCTTC

v_gene: TRBV7-2
abundance: few
d_gene: TRBD2
j_gene: TRBJ2-7
CDR3aa: CASSLAPYTSGGAVEQYF
CDR3nt: TGTGCCAGCAGCTTAGCCCCCTATACTAGCGGGGGGGCAGTCGAGCAGTACTTC

v_gene: TRBV12-3/TRBV12-4
abundance: NA
d_gene: NA
j_gene: TRBJ1-5
CDR3aa: CASRQGILQPQHF
CDR3nt: TGTGCCAGCCGCCAGGGTATCTTGCAGCCCCAGCATTTT

v_gene: TRBV20-1
abundance: NA
d_gene: NA
j_gene: TRBJ1-5
CDR3aa: CSAKGPGNQPQHF
CDR3nt: TGCAGTGCAAAAGGACCGGGCAATCAGCCCCAGCATTTT

v_gene: TRBV13
abundance: many
d_gene: NA
j_gene: TRBJ2-7
CDR3aa: CASSQIIEQYF
CDR3nt: TGTGCCAGCAGCCAGATCATCGAGCAGTACTTC

v_gene: TRBV24-1
abundance: NA
d_gene: NA
j_gene: TRBJ2-3
CDR3aa: CATSRESFTDTQYF
CDR3nt: TGTGCCACCAGTAGAGAAAGTTTCACAGATACGCAGTATTTT

v_gene: TRBV11-2
abundance: few
d_gene: TRBD1
j_gene: TRBJ2-5
CDR3aa: CASSYRGRLWETQYF
CDR3nt: TGTGCCAGCAGCTACAGGGGTAGATTATGGGAGACCCAGTACTTC

v_gene: TRBV5-1
abundance: few
d_gene: NA
j_gene: TRBJ2-3
CDR3aa: CASSNMGTDTQYF
CDR3nt: TGCGCCAGCAGCAATATGGGCACAGATACGCAGTATTTT

v_gene: TRBV7-9
abundance: few
d_gene: NA
j_gene: TRBJ2-4
CDR3aa: CASSFSSRLAKNIQYF
CDR3nt: TGTGCCAGCAGCTTCTCCAGCCGGCTAGCCAAAAACATTCAGTACTTC

v_gene: TRBV20-1
abundance: NA
d_gene: NA
j_gene: TRBJ2-7
CDR3aa: CSARDSRGYEQYF
CDR3nt: TGCAGTGCTAGAGACTCTAGAGGCTACGAGCAGTACTTC

v_gene: TRBV5-6
abundance: NA
d_gene: TRBD2
j_gene: TRBJ2-3
CDR3aa: CASRWLAGVWDTQYF
CDR3nt: TGTGCCAGCAGGTGGCTAGCGGGGGTTTGGGATACGCAGTATTTT

v_gene: TRBV9
abundance: NA
d_gene: NA
j_gene: TRBJ1-1
CDR3aa: CASSAGSGFEAFF
CDR3nt: TGTGCCAGCAGCGCCGGGTCAGGGTTTGAAGCTTTCTTT

v_gene: TRBV11-2
abundance: NA
d_gene: NA
j_gene: TRBJ2-5
CDR3aa: CASSLAGIRGGVRKTQYF
CDR3nt: TGTGCCAGCAGCTTAGCAGGAATCAGGGGCGGGGTAAGAAAGACCCAGTACTTC